The TCR beta chain under discussion was sequenced for a study of siplizumab effects on memory and regulatory T cells. CDR1 SGHTA and CDR2 FQGTGA come from the germline V gene. V was cut by 2 bases and J by 2 bases, with 18 bases left in between. This CDR3 spans 18 amino acids. Libraries were prepared by immunoSEQ multiplex PCR; TCRdb keeps only in-frame clonotypes and omits some of them. Of approximately 90,000 clones in the sample, roughly 94% were seen once. The rearrangement uses TRBV7-3 and TRBJ2-2; no definite D call. The sequenced material came from non-Treg CD4+ T cells sorted from blood. This receptor was taken from a human donor in good health. The CDR3 DNA reads TGTGCCAGCAGCTTACTTCCCGGCCTACCCAGTAACACCGGGGAGCTGTTTTTT. Translating gives CASSLLPGLPSNTGELFF.